A selection of T cell receptor beta chains follows, all from one sample in a study of identical twins. TCRdb passed the 5' RACE reads through MiXCR, listing each CDR3 protein once. This table has fewer than 900,000 distinct CDR3 sequences, 21% appearing once. The same specimen was also included in a second study, on T cells expressing NK-cell markers.

The sample consisted of PBMCs. These receptors all come from a woman aged 18-29 years in good health. The CDR3 runs from the conserved cysteine through the conserved F or W. The D gene is left open where the match is weak. Expanded clones get a size class; other rows say once, few or many, or leave the size out.

TRBV6-5	TRBJ2-1	.	TRBD1	TGTGCCAGCAGTTCTGCGGACAGGGGGCCCAATGAGCAGTTCTTC	CASSSADRGPNEQFF
TRBV18	TRBJ2-5	few	TRBD1	TGTGCCAGCTCACCACTCGAGGGGACAGGCTGGTTCCGAGAGACCCAGTACTTC	CASSPLEGTGWFRETQYF
TRBV29-1	TRBJ2-3	few	.	TGCAGCGTTGTCCAGCCGATCGGGCAGTATTTT	CSVVQPIGQYF
TRBV27	TRBJ2-1	few	TRBD2	TGTGCCAGCAACATAGCGGGAGGGCCAAATGAGCAGTTCTTC	CASNIAGGPNEQFF
TRBV20-1	TRBJ1-4	many	.	TGCAGTGCTAGTATCAGTATTAATGAAAAACTGTTTTTT	CSASISINEKLFF
TRBV20-1	TRBJ1-1	few	.	TGCAGTGCAGGGCAGAGCATGAACACTGAAGCTTTCTTT	CSAGQSMNTEAFF
TRBV27	TRBJ2-1	few	.	TGTGCCAGCAGTACACACCATCCCAGCTCCTACAATGAGCAGTTCTTC	CASSTHHPSSYNEQFF
TRBV20-1	TRBJ1-6	.	.	TGCAGTGCTGCGGGACACAGTAATTCACCCCTCCACTTT	CSAAGHSNSPLHF
TRBV20-1	TRBJ2-4	few	.	TGCAGTGCTAGGTTAACTCCAACCGGGGCCAAAAACATTCAGTACTTC	CSARLTPTGAKNIQYF
TRBV12-3/TRBV12-4	TRBJ1-1	.	.	TGTGCCAGCAGTTTTTCCGGTAGGGTTATCGCTGAAGCTTTCTTT	CASSFSGRVIAEAFF
TRBV15	TRBJ2-4	.	.	TGTGCCACCAGCAGAGATCAGGGGACAGGGACTAGGGCCATTCAGTACTTC	CATSRDQGTGTRAIQYF
TRBV5-1	TRBJ2-3	.	.	TGCGCCAGCAGCCCCTGGAACGCAGATACGCAGTATTTT	CASSPWNADTQYF
TRBV11-2	TRBJ2-1	.	TRBD2	TGTGCCAGCAGCTCTCGGACTAGCGGAGGGAGCTGGCAGTTCTTC	CASSSRTSGGSWQFF
TRBV18	TRBJ1-1	.	.	TGTGCCAGCTCACCCGTTGAGGACACTGAAGCTTTCTTT	CASSPVEDTEAFF
TRBV7-2	TRBJ1-2	many	.	TGTGCTACCAAGAGCTATGGCTACACCTTC	CATKSYGYTF
TRBV6-2/TRBV6-3	TRBJ2-1	.	TRBD2	TGTGCCAGCAGCACCCTTTTTAGCGGGAGGGCCGCCAATGAGCAGTTCTTC	CASSTLFSGRAANEQFF
TRBV29-1	TRBJ2-7	many	.	TGCAGCGTTGATTCCCCGGGTTTGTTGCACGAGCAGTACTTC	CSVDSPGLLHEQYF
TRBV7-9	TRBJ2-3	many	.	TGTGCCAGCAGCTTAGCTGTTCTTGGGGATACGCAGTATTTT	CASSLAVLGDTQYF
TRBV20-1	TRBJ1-1	few	.	TGCAGTGCTAGGCGAGGGGTAAGCGTGAACACTGAAGCTTTCTTT	CSARRGVSVNTEAFF
TRBV5-8	TRBJ2-3	.	.	TGTGCCAGCAGCTTCCAACTAGGGGGAAACACAGATACGCAGTATTTT	CASSFQLGGNTDTQYF
TRBV11-2	TRBJ2-1	few	TRBD2	TGTGCCAGCAGTGGGACTAGCGGGCTCAATGAGCAGTTCTTC	CASSGTSGLNEQFF
TRBV19	TRBJ2-7	.	.	TGTGCCAGTGGGACGACGTTAAGCTCCTACGAGCAGTACTTC	CASGTTLSSYEQYF
TRBV21-1	TRBJ2-4	few	.	TGTGCCAGCAGCAGTACAGGGGAGAGGGCCAAAAACATTCAGTACTTC	CASSSTGERAKNIQYF
TRBV5-1	TRBJ2-1	.	.	TGCGCCAGCAGCTTGGGGACAGTTACTTTGAGCTCCTACAATGAGCAGTTCTTC	CASSLGTVTLSSYNEQFF
TRBV7-3	TRBJ2-2	.	TRBD1	TGTGCCAGCAGCCAAACGGGACAGCCGAACACCGGGGAGCTGTTTTTT	CASSQTGQPNTGELFF
TRBV7-2	TRBJ2-1	.	.	TGTGCCAGCAGCCCCGGGACTAGGACAGGGAGGAATGAGCAGTTCTTC	CASSPGTRTGRNEQFF
TRBV28	TRBJ2-1	.	.	TGTGCCAGCAGACTCGGGACAACTGAGCAGTTCTTC	CASRLGTTEQFF
TRBV7-9	TRBJ2-7	.	TRBD2	TGTGCCAGCGGAACTAGCGGGGAGTACGAGCAGTACTTC	CASGTSGEYEQYF
TRBV11-3	TRBJ2-1	few	.	TGTGCCAGCAGCTTAGGACACGTGGGGCAAGGTGAGCAGTTCTTC	CASSLGHVGQGEQFF
TRBV7-8	TRBJ2-1	few	.	TGTGCCAGCAGGGACTCGGGGGATGAGCAGTTCTTC	CASRDSGDEQFF
TRBV7-2	TRBJ1-2	many	.	TGTGCCAGCAGCTTAGAGGCAGGATATGGCTACACCTTC	CASSLEAGYGYTF
TRBV20-1	TRBJ2-7	many	.	TGCAGTGCCTCGTCAGGCCTTTTAAGCTCCTACGAGCAGTACTTC	CSASSGLLSSYEQYF
TRBV20-1	TRBJ1-1	few	.	TGCAGTGCTAGAGACCGGGACACCACAGAAGCTTTCTTT	CSARDRDTTEAFF
TRBV20-1	TRBJ2-7	few	.	TGCAGTGCTAGAGGCAAACGACCGGTTACCTACGAGCAGTACTTC	CSARGKRPVTYEQYF
TRBV7-2	TRBJ2-4	few	.	TGTGCCAGCAGCTTAGCAGTGGGAGTGTATCGAGCCAAAAACATTCAGTACTTC	CASSLAVGVYRAKNIQYF
TRBV6-1	TRBJ1-3	.	.	TGTGCCAGCAGTGCTCCGACGGACGGAAACACCATATATTTT	CASSAPTDGNTIYF
TRBV5-1	TRBJ2-1	.	TRBD2	TGCGCCAGCAGCTTGACGGCGGGGGTGAGGAATGAGCAGTTCTTC	CASSLTAGVRNEQFF
TRBV10-1	TRBJ2-2	.	.	TGCGCCAGCGGCGACTCGACCGGGGAGCTGTTTTTT	CASGDSTGELFF
TRBV5-1	TRBJ2-1	.	TRBD2	TGCGCCAGCGGATATCGCTCGGGTCTAGCGGGAGACAATGAGCAGTTCTTC	CASGYRSGLAGDNEQFF
TRBV10-3	TRBJ2-2	.	TRBD2	TGTGCCATCAGTGAAGGCCTAGCGGTGAACACCGGGGAGCTGTTTTTT	CAISEGLAVNTGELFF